This TCR beta chain comes out of a study of blood T cell repertoires in COVID-19. CDR3 length equals 15 residues. CDR1 is LGHDT, CDR2 YNNKEL, per germline (reference sequence). Trimming pared 1 base from V and 10 bases from J, leaving 16 bases between. Generated by immunoSEQ multiplex PCR, the TCRdb table keeps only in-frame clones and is missing some. Counted here are under 200,000 clones, around 82% occurring once; the ten biggest clones make up 5.2%. This clone turned up a few times. The sequenced sample consisted of PBMCs or T cells enriched from blood (not recorded which). The sequence came from a woman aged 60-75 years with acute COVID-19. This sequence joins TRBV3-1 (or the pseudogene TRBV3-2) and TRBJ1-4, with a weak D call TRBD1 (5 bases). The CDR3 sequence: CASSQGGRDGGKLFF. In nucleotides, the CDR3 is TGTGCCAGCAGCCAAGGGGGGAGGGACGGTGGAAAACTGTTTTTT.